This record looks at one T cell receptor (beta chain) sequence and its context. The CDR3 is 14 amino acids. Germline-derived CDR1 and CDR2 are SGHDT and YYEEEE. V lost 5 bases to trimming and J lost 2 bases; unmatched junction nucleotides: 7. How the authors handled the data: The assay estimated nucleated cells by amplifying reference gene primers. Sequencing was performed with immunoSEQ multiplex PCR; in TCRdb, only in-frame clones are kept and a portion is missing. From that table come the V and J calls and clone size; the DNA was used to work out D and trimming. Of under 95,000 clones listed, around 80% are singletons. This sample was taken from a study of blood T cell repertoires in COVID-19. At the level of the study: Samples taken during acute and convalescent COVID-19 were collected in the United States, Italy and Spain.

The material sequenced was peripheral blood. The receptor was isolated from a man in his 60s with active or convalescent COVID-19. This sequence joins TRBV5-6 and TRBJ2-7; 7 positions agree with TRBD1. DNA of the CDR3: TGTGCCAGCAGGGCGACAGGGAGCGCCTACGAGCAGTACTTC. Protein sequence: CASRATGSAYEQYF.